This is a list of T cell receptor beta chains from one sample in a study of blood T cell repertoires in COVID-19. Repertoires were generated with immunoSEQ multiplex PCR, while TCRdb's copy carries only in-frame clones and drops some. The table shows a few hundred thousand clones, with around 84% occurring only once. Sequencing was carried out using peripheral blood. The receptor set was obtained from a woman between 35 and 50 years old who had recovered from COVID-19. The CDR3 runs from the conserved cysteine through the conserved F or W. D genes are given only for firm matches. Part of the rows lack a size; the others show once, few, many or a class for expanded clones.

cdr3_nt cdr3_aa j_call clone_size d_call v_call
TGTGCCAGCAGCCGCGACGGTGGGCCACTTCACTCTGGAAACACCATATATTTT CASSRDGGPLHSGNTIYF TRBJ1-3 NA NA TRBV5-5
TGTGCCAGCAGCTCTGGACAGGGACTAGCATACGAGCAGTACTTC CASSSGQGLAYEQYF TRBJ2-7 NA NA TRBV7-2
TGTGCCATCAGTGAGTCTGGGCAGAACTATGGCTACACCTTC CAISESGQNYGYTF TRBJ1-2 once NA TRBV10-3
TGTGCCAGCAGCGAGGGGGCTAAATTTACGCCCCTCCACTTT CASSEGAKFTPLHF TRBJ1-6 few TRBD1 TRBV9
TGTGCCAGCAGTCAACAGGGGCAGTTGAACACCATATATTTT CASSQQGQLNTIYF TRBJ1-3 NA TRBD1 TRBV6-1
TGTGCCAGCAGCTATGCCCAGGGAGGGGAGACCCAGTACTTC CASSYAQGGETQYF TRBJ2-5 once TRBD2 TRBV7-2
TGTGCCAGCAGCTTGGGGGGGACTGAGGCCTTCGAGCAGTACTTC CASSLGGTEAFEQYF TRBJ2-7 NA NA TRBV5-4
TGTGCCAGCAGCTTGGGTAGCTCGAGCTCCTACAATGAGCAGTTCTTC CASSLGSSSSYNEQFF TRBJ2-1 NA NA TRBV5-4
TGTGCCAGCACCTGGAACACTGAAGCTTTCTTT CASTWNTEAFF TRBJ1-1 few NA TRBV12-3/TRBV12-4
TGTGCCAGCGGGTCCGGGGGGGGTTATAGCAATCAGCCCCAGCATTTT CASGSGGGYSNQPQHF TRBJ1-5 NA NA TRBV7-2
TGCGCCAGCAGCCTGGGGGTGACAGGGCGTTATGAAAAACTGTTTTTT CASSLGVTGRYEKLFF TRBJ1-4 NA TRBD1 TRBV5-1
TGTGCCAGCAGTTTATTGCGGCCTCCCTACGAGCAGTACTTC CASSLLRPPYEQYF TRBJ2-7 NA NA TRBV28
TGTGCCAGCAGTTACGGACAGGGGTCCTCCTACGAGCAGTACTTC CASSYGQGSSYEQYF TRBJ2-7 NA TRBD1 TRBV6-5
TGCGCCAGCCGGGCGGGCGAGCGGACTGAAGCTTTCTTT CASRAGERTEAFF TRBJ1-1 NA NA TRBV5-1
TGTGCCAGCAGCTTGGGCGCGGGGTACGAGCAGTACTTC CASSLGAGYEQYF TRBJ2-7 once NA TRBV5-6
TGTGCCAGCAGCCGCTCAGCCGCGGGCACTGAAGCTTTCTTT CASSRSAAGTEAFF TRBJ1-1 NA NA TRBV14
TGTGCCAGTAGGGGCGGGACAGACTATCAGCCCCAGCATTTT CASRGGTDYQPQHF TRBJ1-5 once TRBD1 TRBV19
TGTGCCAGTAGTATCCATGGCCTGACAGCGTATAGCAATCAGCCCCAGCATTTT CASSIHGLTAYSNQPQHF TRBJ1-5 NA NA TRBV19
TGTGCCAGCAGTTTCGGGAACACTGAAGCTTTCTTT CASSFGNTEAFF TRBJ1-1 NA NA TRBV28
TGTGCCAGCAGCCAAGACACACGACAGGGGATAATCTATGGCTACACCTTC CASSQDTRQGIIYGYTF TRBJ1-2 NA TRBD1 TRBV3-1/TRBV3-2
TGTGCCAGTAGGGGACAGGGCAGCGATTCACCCCTCCACTTT CASRGQGSDSPLHF TRBJ1-6 NA TRBD1 TRBV19
TGTGCCTGGAATACAGGGATAGATGAAAAACTGTTTTTT CAWNTGIDEKLFF TRBJ1-4 once NA TRBV30
TGTGCTAGTGGAACTGAATACAATGAGCAGTTCTTC CASGTEYNEQFF TRBJ2-1 NA NA TRBV12-5
TGTGCCAGCATCCTGACTAGCGGGGGCACAGATACGCAGTATTTT CASILTSGGTDTQYF TRBJ2-3 NA TRBD2 TRBV7-2
TGCGCCAGCAGCACGGGGACAGCCACAGATACGCAGTATTTT CASSTGTATDTQYF TRBJ2-3 NA TRBD1 TRBV5-1
TGTGCCAGCAGAGACCAGGGACTCGCTGAAGCTTTCTTT CASRDQGLAEAFF TRBJ1-1 NA NA TRBV6-5
TGTGCCAGCAGCTTACGTGTTCCCGAGACCCAGTACTTC CASSLRVPETQYF TRBJ2-5 NA NA TRBV11-3
TGTGCCACCAGTGATTTGCGGCCAAAGAGTAAGGGGACAGATACGCAGTATTTT CATSDLRPKSKGTDTQYF TRBJ2-3 NA NA TRBV24-1
TGTGCCAGCAAGAGACCCGGGCAGCCCCAGCATTTT CASKRPGQPQHF TRBJ1-5 NA NA TRBV28
TGTGCCATCAAACCAGGCCGCTCCTACAATGAGCAGTTCTTC CAIKPGRSYNEQFF TRBJ2-1 NA NA TRBV10-3
TGTGCCAGCAGCTTGGGAGGAAACTATGGCTACACCTTC CASSLGGNYGYTF TRBJ1-2 many NA TRBV5-6
TGTGCCAGCAGTTCTAGCGGGGAGGGCACAGATACGCAGTATTTT CASSSSGEGTDTQYF TRBJ2-3 NA TRBD2 TRBV7-2
TGTGCCAGTAGTCCCATCGACAGGGGGAGTAATCAGCCCCAGCATTTT CASSPIDRGSNQPQHF TRBJ1-5 NA TRBD1 TRBV19
TGTGCCAGCAGCCAATCCACTTCTTTTGAAGCTTTCTTT CASSQSTSFEAFF TRBJ1-1 NA NA TRBV3-1/TRBV3-2
TGTGCCAGTAGTCAAACCGGGACATTGAACACCGGGGAGCTGTTTTTT CASSQTGTLNTGELFF TRBJ2-2 NA NA TRBV19
TGTGCCAGCAAGGAACCCGGGACAGGGGGCTCTGGGGCCAACGTCCTGACTTTC CASKEPGTGGSGANVLTF TRBJ2-6 NA TRBD1 TRBV2
TGTGCCAGCAGAACAAACACAGAGTTCGGCTACACCTTC CASRTNTEFGYTF TRBJ1-2 NA NA TRBV5-8
TGTGCCAGCAGTCCTGACAGGATCCTCCTCCACTTT CASSPDRILLHF TRBJ1-6 NA NA TRBV6-5